The entry below gives a single T cell receptor beta chain sequence along with its context. This entry belongs to a study of T cell responses to AZD1222 COVID-19 vaccine. Germline-derived CDR1 and CDR2 are SGHNT and YENEEA. CDR3 length: 16 amino acids. The J segment lost 2 bases and the V segment lost 4 bases, leaving 11 bases of the junction unmatched. This table comes from immunoSEQ multiplex PCR, and its TCRdb copy is limited to in-frame clones, with some not included. This sample has roughly 150,000 clones, with 90% to 95% found just once. Sequencing used peripheral blood, obtained 28 days after the second AZD1222 dose. The chain uses TRBV11-3 and TRBJ2-7, with 7 bases lining up with TRBD2. This clonotype originated in an adult who received the AZD1222 COVID-19 vaccine. The CDR3 DNA follows: TGTGCCAGCAGCTCAGGTGGGGTACGGGGGGCCTACGAGCAGTACTTC. Residues: CASSSGGVRGAYEQYF.